This TCR beta chain was documented in a study of regulatory T cells in long-lasting Graves disease. CDR3 regions were amplified by Arm-PCR using iRepertoire HTBI primers to build TCR beta libraries. TCRdb processed the multiplex PCR reads anew with MiXCR; each CDR3 protein has one entry. This sample has 500,000 to 700,000 distinct CDR3 sequences, with 16% found just once. Trimming cost V 8 bases and J 0 bases, with 13 bases left between them. CDR3 length: 14 amino acids. Ten or more counts support this clonotype. Time point described: newly diagnosed GD, antithyroid drugs for less than 3 months. TCR sequences were obtained from RNA taken from PBMCs. Patients of an endocrinology department in Xi'an, China, were included. This sample also appeared in a second study, on T cells in Graves' hyperthyroidism and ophthalmopathy. That publication notes: The HTBI primer set was used in a first-round RT-PCR of the TCR CDR3.

This specimen was peripheral blood mononuclear cells (PBMCs), taken at new diagnosis, from a patient treated with antithyroid drugs. This receptor was obtained from a woman in her twenties or thirties with Graves disease. V and J are TRBV12-3 or TRBV12-4 and TRBJ1-1; D call uncertain. The CDR3 is CASSSWEVNTEAFF. Written as DNA, the CDR3 is TGTGCCAGCTCCTCCTGGGAAGTGAACACTGAAGCTTTCTTT.